One sample yielded the 22 T cell receptor beta chains listed below, sequenced in a study of T cells after yellow fever vaccination. Each CDR3 protein is one row after TCRdb ran MiXCR on the 5' RACE reads. In the table there are about 350,000 distinct CDR3 sequences, roughly 10% of which are singletons. Source: PBMCs, taken on the day of the first yellow fever vaccination. Source of these receptors: a man aged 18 to 29 who received the YFV17D yellow fever vaccine.

This clonotype came up many times. This chain uses TRBV28 with TRBJ2-7; D might be TRBD2 (7 bases). This CDR3 has 14 amino acids. Trimming took off 7 bases at V and 4 bases at J, with 17 bases between the two ends. Germline V gives CDR1 MDHEN, CDR2 SYDVKM. The CDR3: CASTMGGTPYEQYV. The CDR3 region has the DNA TGTGCCAGCACGATGGGAGGGACACCTTACGAGCAGTACGTC.

The chain couples TRBV7-2 to TRBJ2-1; D is ambiguous. This CDR3 has 14 residues. V was clipped by 5 bases and J by 6 bases, with 14 bases between them. Germline-derived CDR1 and CDR2 are SGHTA and FQGNSA. CDR3 sequence (DNA): TGTGCCAGCAGCCCGGCCCGGACGGGCAATGAGCAGTTCTTC. Residues: CASSPARTGNEQFF.

This clonotype was observed a few times. The gene calls are TRBV3-1 and TRBJ1-6, with D unresolved. V was trimmed by 4 bases and J by 7 bases, leaving 11 bases between them. The CDR3 loop spans 14 amino acids. The germline V gene has CDR1 LGHDT and CDR2 YNNKEL (reference sequence). The CDR3 reads CASSPDPTNSPLHF. The CDR3 DNA reads as TGTGCCAGCAGCCCCGATCCGACAAATTCACCCCTCCACTTT.

The chain couples TRBV27 to TRBJ1-5; D gene ambiguous. V lost 2 bases and J lost 0, with 5 bases in between. CDR1 is MNHEY, CDR2 SMNVEV, per germline (reference sequence). The CDR3 has 14 amino acids. This CDR3 reads CASSLRDSNQPQHF. Here the CDR3 DNA reads TGTGCCAGCAGTTTAAGGGATAGCAATCAGCCCCAGCATTTT.

The chain's CDR3 is CASSSRGSGGPSNEQFF. Here the CDR3 DNA reads TGCGCCAGCAGCTCCAGGGGGAGCGGGGGGCCAAGCAATGAGCAGTTCTTC. The chain uses TRBV4-1 and TRBJ2-1; TRBD2 agrees at 9 bases. Germline CDR1 reads MGHRA; CDR2 reads YSYEKL. Trimming at V came to 5 bases and at J to 6 bases, leaving 14 bases not matched to a gene. This CDR3 comprises 17 residues.

This chain connects TRBV7-2 to TRBJ2-1; TRBD1 matches at 10 bases. The CDR3 covers 15 residues. With 1 base clipped from V and 7 bases from J, the junction kept 4 bases outside the gene matches. Germline V lookup: CDR1 SGHTA, CDR2 FQGNSA. The CDR3 region is CASSLVVDRGNEQFF. CDR3 DNA: TGTGCCAGCAGCTTAGTTGTGGACAGGGGGAATGAGCAGTTCTTC. Using reference TRBV7-2 and TRBJ2-1 for the parts outside the CDR3, the full variable domain is GAGVSQSPSNKVTEKGKDVELRCDPISGHTALYWYRQSLGQGLEFLIYFQGNSAPDKSGLPSDRFSAERTGGSVSTLTIQRTQQEDSAVYLCASSLVVDRGNEQFFGPGTRLTVL.

Only a few counts were recorded for this clonotype. The chain is built from TRBV3-1 and TRBJ2-1; D uncertain. This CDR3 comprises 15 residues. Germline values: CDR1 LGHDT, CDR2 YNNKEL (reference sequence). V was cut by 0 bases and J by 4 bases, with 10 bases left in between. The CDR3 here is CASSQDLGTYNEQFF. CDR3 coding DNA: TGTGCCAGCAGCCAAGATTTAGGCACTTACAATGAGCAGTTCTTC.

CDR3 amino acids: CASSYRGLAGGEETQYF. The DNA for the CDR3 is TGTGCCAGCAGTTACCGAGGACTAGCGGGGGGGGAAGAGACCCAGTACTTC. The chain joins TRBV6-2 or TRBV6-3 to TRBJ2-5; TRBD2 agrees at 15 bases. Per germline, CDR1 MNHEY and CDR2 SVGEGT. The CDR3 has 17 residues. Unmatched junction bases numbered 4, after V lost 2 bases and J lost 3 bases.

This clonotype was counted between two and nine times. This chain joins TRBV6-5 and TRBJ2-7, with D perhaps TRBD1 or TRBD2 (5 bases each). Trimming cost V 2 bases and J 4 bases, with 9 bases left between them. The length of the CDR3 is 13 residues. From germline, CDR1 is MNHEY and CDR2 SVGAGI. CDR3 protein: CASSYGREYEQYF. CDR3 DNA: TGTGCCAGCAGTTACGGCAGGGAGTACGAGCAGTACTTC.

The genes are TRBV30 and TRBJ2-1; 11 bases line up with TRBD2. Germline V gene data show CDR1 as GTSNPN and CDR2 as SVGIG (reference sequence). CDR3 length: 13 residues. Germline trimming cut 4 bases from V and 9 bases from J; bases unmatched to any gene: 5. The CDR3 protein is CAWNSGGAAEQFF. The CDR3 DNA sequence: TGTGCCTGGAATAGCGGGGGGGCGGCTGAGCAGTTCTTC.

The chain employs TRBV4-3 and TRBJ2-3; TRBD2 is a possible D gene (6 bases). Germline CDR1 reads LGHNA; CDR2 reads YSLEER. The germline V and J ends were trimmed by 1 base and 1 base, with 6 bases remaining between them. The CDR3 spans 14 residues. CDR3 coding DNA: TGCGCCAGCAGCCAAGGCGGGGGCACAGATACGCAGTATTTT. This sequence encodes CASSQGGGTDTQYF.

This clonotype was observed at least ten times. The chain combines TRBV7-2 with TRBJ2-7; possibly TRBD1 or TRBD2 for D (5 bases each). From germline, CDR1 is SGHTA and CDR2 FQGNSA. The CDR3 covers 16 residues. Trimming pared 5 bases from V and 5 bases from J, leaving 22 bases between. The CDR3 nucleotides read TGTGCCAGCAGCCCCCCAGGGAGACGGGTCCCCCACGAGCAGTACTTC. Its translation is CASSPPGRRVPHEQYF.

There are a few counts of this clonotype. The chain combines TRBV29-1 with TRBJ2-3, with D possibly TRBD2 on 6 matching bases. This CDR3 spans 15 amino acids. CDR1 and CDR2 from the germline V gene are SQVTM and ANQGSEA. Trimming took off 3 bases at V and 1 base at J, with 14 bases between the two ends. Written as DNA, the CDR3 is TGCAGCGTTGAGTTTTTGGCTAGCGGCACAGATACGCAGTATTTT. Protein: CSVEFLASGTDTQYF.

This clonotype turned up a few times. This sequence joins TRBV12-3 or TRBV12-4 and TRBJ2-7; D call uncertain. CDR3 length: 13 residues. The V gene lost 5 bases and the J gene lost 0 bases, with 8 bases spanning the gap. DNA for the CDR3: TGTGCCAGCAGTGCGCGCAACTCCTACGAGCAGTACGTC. This translates into CASSARNSYEQYV.

This chain uses TRBV24-1 with TRBJ2-3, with TRBD2 matching over 13 bases. V lost 6 bases, J lost 2 bases, and 7 bases stayed unmatched. The CDR3 sequence is 17 residues long. The germline gives CDR1 KGHDR, CDR2 SFDVKD. This CDR3 reads CATSMGTSGAHTDTQYF. The CDR3, as DNA: TGTGCCACCAGTATGGGGACTAGCGGGGCGCACACAGATACGCAGTATTTT.

This clonotype was seen a handful of times. The V gene is TRBV6-5, the J gene TRBJ1-2; 7 bases are shared with TRBD1. Per the germline V gene, CDR1 is MNHEY and CDR2 is SVGAGI. The ends lost 2 bases at V and 8 bases at J; junction bases unmatched: 8. This CDR3 has 14 residues. The CDR3 spells CASSYKRGPGGYTF. CDR3 DNA: TGTGCCAGCAGTTACAAAAGGGGGCCGGGCGGCTACACCTTC.

Only a few counts were recorded for this clonotype. In DNA, the CDR3 is TGTGCCAGCAGCTTGGGCAGTTCCGGGGCACCCCTCCACTTT. Its translation is CASSLGSSGAPLHF. The rearrangement links TRBV5-4 to TRBJ1-6, with D hard to call. This CDR3 comprises 14 residues. Trimming pared 0 bases from V and 11 bases from J, leaving 12 bases between. Germline lookup yields CDR1 SGHNT and CDR2 YYREEE (reference sequence).

This clonotype has more than one count but fewer than ten. The junction does not match germline at one end; this may be a read error. The V call is TRBV20-1, the J call TRBJ1-2, with a possible D match to TRBD1 (5 bases). This CDR3 comprises 10 residues. From germline, CDR1 is DFQATT and CDR2 SNEGSKA (reference sequence). CDR3 DNA sequence: TGCAGTGCTACTCCCCCCGGGACGTCCTTC. Its translation is CSATPPGTSF.

In this sample, this clonotype turned up a few times. The chain carries TRBV18 and TRBJ1-4; unclear D gene. Trimming removed 4 bases at V and 7 bases at J, with 16 bases between. Germline-derived CDR1 and CDR2 are KGHSH and LQKENI. The CDR3 totals 15 residues. In nucleotides, the CDR3 is TGTGCCAGCTCACTCGCCGCGGGCAACCTTGAAAAACTGTTTTTT. Its translation is CASSLAAGNLEKLFF.

The sample holds a few counts of this clonotype. J is TRBJ1-2 and V is TRBV6-1; D remains unclear. V lost 5 bases, J lost 6 bases, and 19 bases lay in between. This CDR3 is 15 amino acids long. CDR1 is MNHNS, CDR2 SASEGT, per germline. This chain's CDR3 is CASSPPLGGPDGYTF. DNA of the CDR3: TGTGCCAGCAGTCCCCCCCTTGGAGGTCCTGATGGCTACACCTTC.

This clonotype was seen a handful of times. This chain uses TRBV29-1 with TRBJ1-4; unclear D gene. V was clipped by 4 bases and J by 7 bases, with 7 bases between them. Looked up from germline, CDR1 is SQVTM and CDR2 is ANQGSEA. CDR3 length: 11 residues. CDR3 sequence (DNA): TGCAGCGTTGGGGAAGGTGAAAAACTGTTTTTT. Translating it yields CSVGEGEKLFF.

The CDR3 sequence: CSVKKGTATEAFF. In DNA form, the CDR3 reads TGCAGCGTTAAAAAAGGGACAGCCACTGAAGCTTTCTTT. The rearrangement links TRBV29-1 to TRBJ1-1; TRBD1 matches at 7 bases. The CDR3 runs to 13 residues. V shed 5 bases and J 4 bases; nucleotides not matched to a gene: 7. Germline V gene lookup returns CDR1 SQVTM and CDR2 ANQGSEA. Full variable domain (outside the CDR3, taken from reference TRBV29-1 and TRBJ1-1): SAVISQKPSRDICQRGTSLTIQCQVDSQVTMMFWYRQQPGQSLTLIATANQGSEATYESGFVIDKFPISRPNLTFSTLTVSNMSPEDSSIYLCSVKKGTATEAFFGQGTRLTVV.